This T cell receptor (beta chain) was observed in a study of a mutant IDH1 vaccine in newly diagnosed glioma. Stated time point: week 47, end of study. In the vaccine, a single dose held 300 ug of the mutant IDH1 20-mer peptide, along with topical imiquimod. About this clone itself: Its antigen remains unidentified.

The repertoire was sequenced with immunoSEQ multiplex PCR; TCRdb's copy has only in-frame clones and lacks some. The sample lists some 32,000 clones, roughly 90% occurring once. The V end lost 3 bases, the J end lost 5 bases, and 9 bases lay between the germline ends. The CDR3 covers 13 residues. The V gene's germline CDR1 is LNHDA and CDR2 SQIVND (reference sequence). The sequence was collected from a man in his forties with glioma. V usage is TRBV19 and J usage is TRBJ2-3; D is perhaps TRBD2 (5 bases). The specimen was PBMCs, collected from a glioma patient whose treatment included an IDH1 peptide vaccine. The CDR3 coding sequence is TGTGCCAGTAGTATCGGACTTGGAGATACGCAGTATTTT. Residues: CASSIGLGDTQYF.